Listed below are T cell receptor beta chains from one sample, sequenced in a study of T cell repertoires in cytomegalovirus infection. Their antigens remain unidentified. TCRdb fed the reads into MiXCR, producing one record per CDR3 protein. The table has approximately 150,000 distinct CDR3 sequences, roughly 20% seen once. Here the sequenced sample was CD8+ T cells from cultured PBMCs, taken from culture after CMV antigen stimulation. The receptors shown here come from a human donor in good health (CMV status not recorded). Some clones in this sample may be carry-over from other donors' samples. CDR3s include the opening cysteine and the closing phenylalanine or tryptophan. The order of the fields is CDR3 length, D gene, J gene, clone size, V gene, CDR3 protein, CDR3 DNA. A D gene is named only where the DNA matches it firmly. Some rows have no size entry. The others give once, few or many, or a class for an expanded clone.

cdr3_length: 13
d_call: TRBD1
j_call: TRBJ2-3
clone_size: few
v_call: TRBV4-1
cdr3_aa: CASSGQGTDTQYF
cdr3_nt: TGCGCCAGCAGCGGACAGGGCACAGATACGCAGTATTTT

cdr3_length: 13
d_call: TRBD1
j_call: TRBJ2-2
clone_size: .
v_call: TRBV7-2
cdr3_aa: CAVGTEPTGELFF
cdr3_nt: TGTGCCGTCGGGACAGAGCCGACCGGGGAGCTGTTTTTT

cdr3_length: 18
d_call: .
j_call: TRBJ1-2
clone_size: few
v_call: TRBV7-9
cdr3_aa: CASSSPLGGSQVDYGYTF
cdr3_nt: TGTGCCAGCAGCTCTCCGTTGGGGGGGAGTCAGGTCGACTATGGCTACACCTTC

cdr3_length: 17
d_call: TRBD2
j_call: TRBJ2-1
clone_size: .
v_call: TRBV7-8
cdr3_aa: CASSLLAGGPNHNEQFF
cdr3_nt: TGTGCCAGCAGCTTGCTAGCGGGGGGCCCGAACCACAATGAGCAGTTCTTC

cdr3_length: 15
d_call: .
j_call: TRBJ2-7
clone_size: few
v_call: TRBV7-9
cdr3_aa: CASSLVDTLKNEQYF
cdr3_nt: TGTGCCAGCAGCTTAGTAGATACCCTGAAGAACGAGCAGTACTTC

cdr3_length: 14
d_call: .
j_call: TRBJ2-7
clone_size: .
v_call: TRBV12-3/TRBV12-4
cdr3_aa: CASSLPGEAYEQYF
cdr3_nt: TGTGCCAGCAGTTTGCCGGGTGAGGCCTACGAGCAGTACTTC

cdr3_length: 14
d_call: TRBD1
j_call: TRBJ1-4
clone_size: few
v_call: TRBV12-3/TRBV12-4
cdr3_aa: CASSSTGFNEKLFF
cdr3_nt: TGTGCCAGCAGCTCGACAGGGTTTAATGAAAAACTGTTTTTT

cdr3_length: 18
d_call: TRBD2
j_call: TRBJ2-1
clone_size: few
v_call: TRBV7-8
cdr3_aa: CASSLRKGSSGGYNEQFF
cdr3_nt: TGTGCCAGCAGCTTAAGAAAGGGGTCCAGCGGGGGCTACAATGAGCAGTTCTTC

cdr3_length: 15
d_call: .
j_call: TRBJ2-3
clone_size: .
v_call: TRBV7-3
cdr3_aa: CASSLNRAMGDTQYF
cdr3_nt: TGTGCCAGCAGCTTAAATCGTGCTATGGGAGATACGCAGTATTTT

cdr3_length: 14
d_call: .
j_call: TRBJ2-4
clone_size: .
v_call: TRBV27
cdr3_aa: CASSPGFPKNIQYF
cdr3_nt: TGTGCCAGCAGCCCAGGGTTCCCCAAAAACATTCAGTACTTC

cdr3_length: 15
d_call: .
j_call: TRBJ1-6
clone_size: .
v_call: TRBV12-3/TRBV12-4
cdr3_aa: CASSDGPGYNSPLHF
cdr3_nt: TGTGCCAGCTCGGACGGGCCGGGTTATAATTCACCCCTCCACTTT

cdr3_length: 15
d_call: .
j_call: TRBJ1-1
clone_size: few
v_call: TRBV7-8
cdr3_aa: CASSPLTAQNTEAFF
cdr3_nt: TGTGCCAGCAGCCCGTTAACAGCACAGAACACTGAAGCTTTCTTT

cdr3_length: 16
d_call: TRBD1
j_call: TRBJ2-5
clone_size: .
v_call: TRBV25-1
cdr3_aa: CASSDPDRGPQETQYF
cdr3_nt: TGTGCCAGCAGTGACCCGGACAGGGGGCCGCAAGAGACCCAGTACTTC

cdr3_length: 13
d_call: .
j_call: TRBJ2-3
clone_size: .
v_call: TRBV12-3/TRBV12-4
cdr3_aa: CASSRIQGDTQYF
cdr3_nt: TGTGCCAGCAGTCGAATACAGGGAGATACGCAGTATTTT

cdr3_length: 15
d_call: TRBD1
j_call: TRBJ2-7
clone_size: .
v_call: TRBV7-8
cdr3_aa: CASSLGDREKGEQYF
cdr3_nt: TGTGCCAGCAGCTTAGGGGACAGGGAGAAGGGCGAGCAGTACTTC

cdr3_length: 13
d_call: .
j_call: TRBJ2-1
clone_size: .
v_call: TRBV29-1
cdr3_aa: CSVGSWVDNEQFF
cdr3_nt: TGCAGCGTTGGTTCTTGGGTCGACAATGAGCAGTTCTTC

cdr3_length: 19
d_call: TRBD1
j_call: TRBJ2-1
clone_size: few
v_call: TRBV6-2/TRBV6-3
cdr3_aa: CASKTRDRGPNVPYNEQFF
cdr3_nt: TGTGCCAGCAAGACGAGGGACAGGGGCCCCAATGTTCCCTACAATGAGCAGTTCTTC

cdr3_length: 11
d_call: .
j_call: TRBJ2-7
clone_size: .
v_call: TRBV12-3/TRBV12-4
cdr3_aa: CASSSSGEQYF
cdr3_nt: TGTGCCAGCAGTTCCTCGGGGGAGCAGTACTTC

cdr3_length: 14
d_call: .
j_call: TRBJ2-3
clone_size: .
v_call: TRBV7-6
cdr3_aa: CASSSRDVTDTQYF
cdr3_nt: TGTGCCAGCAGCTCCCGGGACGTTACAGATACGCAGTATTTT

cdr3_length: 17
d_call: .
j_call: TRBJ2-1
clone_size: .
v_call: TRBV10-1
cdr3_aa: CASSESLDLAPYNEQFF
cdr3_nt: TGCGCCAGCAGTGAGTCTCTAGACCTAGCGCCTTACAATGAGCAGTTCTTC